These 9 T cell receptor beta chains share one sample of origin, sequenced in a study of Tregs in tolerant kidney transplant recipients. The assay was immunoSEQ multiplex PCR, and TCRdb's table has in-frame clones only and misses some. Among some 240,000 clones listed, roughly 84% were seen once. Sequenced: CD4+ T cells from blood. The receptors stem from a human donor in good health.

The chain employs TRBV7-2 and TRBJ1-2; D not resolved. Looked up from germline, CDR1 is SGHTA and CDR2 is FQGNSA. The CDR3 is made up of 18 amino acids. Trimming removed 2 bases at V and 0 bases at J, with 19 bases between. The CDR3 spells CASSLRGGNPVANYGYTF. The CDR3 region has the DNA TGTGCCAGCAGCTTACGGGGAGGGAACCCCGTCGCTAACTATGGCTACACCTTC.

The rearrangement uses TRBV7-2 and TRBJ1-6; 8 nucleotides match TRBD1. Unmatched junction bases numbered 2, after V lost 4 bases and J lost 6 bases. The CDR3 length is 14 residues. Per germline, CDR1 SGHTA and CDR2 FQGNSA. Here the CDR3 DNA reads TGTGCCAGCAGCTGGACAGGGATTAATTCACCCCTCCACTTT. It is translated as CASSWTGINSPLHF.

The V gene is TRBV4-1, the J gene TRBJ2-2; D gene uncertain. Germline V gene sequence: CDR1 MGHRA, CDR2 YSYEKL. V was pared by 0 bases and J by 0 bases, with 8 bases between. The CDR3 extends over 16 amino acids. CDR3 coding DNA: TGCGCCAGCAGCCAAGATAGGCTTTCGAACACCGGGGAGCTGTTTTTT. It translates to CASSQDRLSNTGELFF.

The gene calls are TRBV9 and TRBJ2-2; TRBD2 might be the D (5 bases). The CDR3 spans 15 residues. The germline CDR1 and CDR2 sequences are SGDLS and YYNGEE. With 3 bases removed from V and 5 bases from J, the gap between germline ends came to 14 bases. DNA for the CDR3: TGTGCCAGCAGCGGTCAACTAGACGGGACCGGGGAGCTGTTTTTT. This gives the protein CASSGQLDGTGELFF.

The chain is built from TRBV25-1 and TRBJ2-3; no definite D call. The germline V gene encodes CDR1 MGHDK and CDR2 SYGVNS. Trimming left V 1 base short and J 0 bases short, with 8 bases between. CDR3 length equals 15 residues. The CDR3 DNA reads TGTGCCAGCAGTGAATCAGAACTAAGCACAGATACGCAGTATTTT. As protein: CASSESELSTDTQYF.

The chain has TRBV5-1 and TRBJ1-4, with 11 nucleotides matching TRBD1. V lost 7 bases and J lost 8; bases outside the gene matches: 10. CDR3 length equals 15 residues. Per germline, CDR1 SGHRS and CDR2 YFSETQ. The CDR3 sequence is CASGTGGRESEKLFF. CDR3 DNA sequence: TGCGCCAGCGGGACAGGGGGTCGGGAGTCGGAAAAACTGTTTTTT.

The V and J genes are TRBV14 and TRBJ1-4; 9 nucleotides match TRBD1. The CDR3 is 16 residues long. V lost 2 bases and J lost 7; bases outside the gene matches: 8. Germline-derived CDR1 and CDR2 are SGHDN and FVKESK. This CDR3 is CASSQTGGAFPEKLFF. The CDR3 DNA reads TGTGCCAGCAGCCAAACAGGGGGCGCGTTCCCTGAAAAACTGTTTTTT.

V and J are TRBV19 and TRBJ2-7; unclear D gene. V gave up 7 bases and J gave up 0 bases, with 13 bases separating them. Germline values: CDR1 LNHDA, CDR2 SQIVND (reference sequence). CDR3 length: 14 residues. This CDR3 reads CASKQTRSSYEQYF. The CDR3, as DNA: TGTGCCAGTAAACAGACCAGGAGCTCCTACGAGCAGTACTTC.

This sequence joins TRBV18 and TRBJ2-5; 9 bases are a match to TRBD2. This CDR3 contains 17 residues. Germline V lookup: CDR1 KGHSH, CDR2 LQKENI. V lost 0 bases, J lost 4 bases, and 9 bases stayed unmatched. CDR3 sequence: CASSPPIQVAGVETQYF. In DNA form, the CDR3 reads TGTGCCAGCTCACCACCGATTCAGGTAGCGGGAGTAGAGACCCAGTACTTC.